This T cell receptor (beta chain) was identified during a study of blood T cell repertoires in COVID-19. Study-level background: Donors in the United States, Italy and Spain gave samples during acute or convalescent COVID-19.

There are 13 residues in the CDR3. Germline CDR1 LGHDT, CDR2 YNNKEL (reference sequence). V gave up 2 bases and J gave up 4 bases; unmatched junction bases: 1. Here immunoSEQ multiplex PCR was the method, and the copy in TCRdb shows in-frame clones only, minus some. Here the sample spans about 21,000 clones, about four fifths being singletons. V usage is TRBV3-1 (or the pseudogene TRBV3-2) and J usage is TRBJ1-1; 7 bases fit TRBD1. The sequence was collected from a human donor in a cohort sampled during active COVID-19. Source material: peripheral blood. This CDR3 is CASSQQGVTEAFF. Written as DNA, the CDR3 is TGTGCCAGCAGCCAACAGGGGGTCACTGAAGCTTTCTTT.